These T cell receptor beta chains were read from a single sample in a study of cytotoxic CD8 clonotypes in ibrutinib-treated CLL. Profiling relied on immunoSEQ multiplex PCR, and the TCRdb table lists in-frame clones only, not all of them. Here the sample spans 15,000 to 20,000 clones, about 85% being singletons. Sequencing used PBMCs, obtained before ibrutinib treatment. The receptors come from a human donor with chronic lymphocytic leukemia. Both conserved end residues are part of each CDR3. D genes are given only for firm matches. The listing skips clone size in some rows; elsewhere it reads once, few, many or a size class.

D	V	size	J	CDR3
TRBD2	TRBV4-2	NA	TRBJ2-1	CASSQELAGGIDEQFF
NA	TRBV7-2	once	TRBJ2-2	CASSLFGAGELFF
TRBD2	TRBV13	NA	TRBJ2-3	CASSLIELVAGGTDTQYF
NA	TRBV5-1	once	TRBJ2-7	CASSWDTSSYEQYF
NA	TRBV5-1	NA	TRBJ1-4	CASSLGLSTNEKLFF
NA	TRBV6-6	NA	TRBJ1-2	CASSYWGSGYTF
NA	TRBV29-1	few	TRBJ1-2	CSVEGAGHGYTF
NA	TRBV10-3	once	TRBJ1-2	CAISESAGYNYGYTF
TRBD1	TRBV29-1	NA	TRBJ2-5	CSGGDRREETQYF
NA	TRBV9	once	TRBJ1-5	CASSIGHNSNQPQHF
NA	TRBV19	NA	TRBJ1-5	CASSKQEFNQPQHF
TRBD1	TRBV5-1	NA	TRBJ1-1	CASSPRTGGWAFF
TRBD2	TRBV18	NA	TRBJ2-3	CASSPPGSGGAGDTQYF